One sample yielded the 2 T cell receptor beta chains listed below, sequenced in a study of shared clonotypes between healthy human individuals. This table comes from immunoSEQ multiplex PCR, and its TCRdb copy is limited to in-frame clones, with some not included. The repertoire consists of approximately 1,500,000 clones, with 95% to 97% occurring once and the leading ten covering about 1.2%. The sequencing sample was made of naive CD4+ T cells sorted from blood. Indicated subset: CD45RA+ positively selected. The source is a young man in good health.

The V and J genes are TRBV6-1 and TRBJ1-1; D is ambiguous. The CDR3 loop spans 15 amino acids. The V end was cut by 0 bases, the J end by 3 bases, with 11 bases between. Germline CDR1 and CDR2: MNHNS and SASEGT. CDR3 sequence: CASSEAHYIDTEAFF. CDR3 nucleotide sequence: TGTGCCAGCAGTGAAGCGCATTATATCGACACTGAAGCTTTCTTT.

This chain joins TRBV27 and TRBJ2-2; 7 bases match TRBD2. The junction had 12 bases not matched to a gene; V was cut back by 4 bases and J by 4 bases. From germline, CDR1 is MNHEY and CDR2 SMNVEV (reference sequence). This CDR3 contains 17 residues. CDR3 coding DNA: TGTGCCAGCAGTTCAACAAGAGCGGGATTCTTCACCGGGGAGCTGTTTTTT. It translates to CASSSTRAGFFTGELFF.